Following are 5 T cell receptor beta chains from one sample sequenced in a study of immune characterization of retroperitoneal liposarcoma. TCRdb fed the PCR reads into MiXCR, producing one record per CDR3 protein. This table has approximately 2,000 distinct CDR3 sequences, under 35% appearing once. The sequenced sample was tumor tissue. The receptor source for this set is a female donor with retroperitoneal liposarcoma.

The chain combines TRBV12-3 or TRBV12-4 with TRBJ2-5; D possibly corresponds to TRBD2 (5 bases). Gene TRBJ2-7 matches the end of the DNA better, so the J call may be wrong. There are 16 residues in the CDR3. The CDR3 protein is CASSPDSPVGVYEQYF. CDR3 nucleotide sequence: TGTGCCAGCAGCCCCGATTCGCCGGTCGGGGTTTACGAGCAGTACTTC.

The V gene is TRBV7-2, the J gene TRBJ2-5, with 10 bases fitting TRBD2. The J call is doubtful: the DNA matches TRBJ2-1 better. CDR1 SGHTA and CDR2 FQGNSA come from the germline V gene. This CDR3 has 15 residues. The CDR3 protein is CASSSPGLARETQFF. CDR3 bases: TGTGCCAGCAGCTCCCCGGGACTAGCGAGAGAGACCCAGTTCTTC.

As concerns this clonotype: With a much larger clone just one base away, this may be a read error. A read error is likely, as this CDR3 ends without the conserved phenylalanine or tryptophan. The rearrangement uses TRBV7-6 and TRBJ2-3; D is ambiguous. Trimming removed 1 base from V and 2 bases from J, with 7 bases in between. The CDR3 extends over 14 amino acids. Germline loops: CDR1 SGHVS, CDR2 FNYEAQ. CDR3 sequence: CASSLVEATDTQYL. The CDR3 DNA reads as TGTGCCAGCAGCTTAGTGGAAGCCACAGATACGCAGTATCTT.

In this sample, this clonotype turned up a few times. The germline gene is not matched at one end of the junction; a read error may be the cause. V and J are TRBV27 and TRBJ2-1; perhaps TRBD1 as D (6 bases). The J call may not be correct, given that the DNA end is closer to TRBJ2-5. This CDR3 spans 16 amino acids. The germline V gene encodes CDR1 MNHEY and CDR2 SMNVEV (reference sequence). The CDR3 region is CASSFGPQGKVETQYF. The CDR3 DNA follows: TGTGCCAGTAGTTTTGGTCCCCAGGGGAAAGTGGAGACCCAGTACTTC.

The gene calls are TRBV27 and TRBJ2-7; D might be TRBD1 (5 bases). Germline V gene lookup returns CDR1 MNHEY and CDR2 SMNVEV (reference sequence). There are 13 residues in the CDR3. Trimming took 6 bases from V and 5 from J, leaving 14 bases between them. CDR3 nucleotide sequence: TGTGCCAGCAGCAATCTCAGGGTAAACGAGCAGTACTTC. Translation: CASSNLRVNEQYF.